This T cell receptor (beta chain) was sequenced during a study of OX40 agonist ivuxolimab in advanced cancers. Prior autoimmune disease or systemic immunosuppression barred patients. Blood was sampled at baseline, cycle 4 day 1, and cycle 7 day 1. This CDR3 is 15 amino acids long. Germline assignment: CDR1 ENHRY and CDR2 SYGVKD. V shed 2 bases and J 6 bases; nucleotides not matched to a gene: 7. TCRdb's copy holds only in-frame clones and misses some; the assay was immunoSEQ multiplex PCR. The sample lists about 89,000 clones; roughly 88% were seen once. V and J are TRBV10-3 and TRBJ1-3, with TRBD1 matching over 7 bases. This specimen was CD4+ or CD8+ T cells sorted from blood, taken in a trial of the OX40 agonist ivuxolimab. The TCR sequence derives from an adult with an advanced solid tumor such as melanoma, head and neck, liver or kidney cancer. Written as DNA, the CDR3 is TGTGCCATCAGTGAGCCGGGACAGCATCAAAACACCATATATTTT. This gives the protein CAISEPGQHQNTIYF.